These 28 T cell receptor beta chains originate from one sample sequenced in a study of blood T cell repertoires in COVID-19. Profiling relied on immunoSEQ multiplex PCR, and the TCRdb table lists in-frame clones only, not all of them. Of 210,000 or so clones listed, just under 85% are singletons. The specimen was peripheral blood. Source of these receptors: a woman in her forties or fifties with active or convalescent COVID-19.

This clone was observed a handful of times. The chain couples TRBV6-1 to TRBJ2-1; no firm D call. This CDR3 contains 14 residues. Trimming took 2 bases from V and 4 from J, leaving 9 bases between them. CDR1 MNHNS and CDR2 SASEGT come from the germline V gene. This chain's CDR3 is CASSENAEYNEQFF. The CDR3 DNA follows: TGTGCCAGCAGTGAAAACGCGGAGTACAATGAGCAGTTCTTC.

V is TRBV6-2 or TRBV6-3 and J is TRBJ1-4, with D tentatively TRBD1 (5 bases). V was clipped by 2 bases and J by 3 bases, with 10 bases between them. The CDR3 spans 15 residues. Germline V lookup: CDR1 MNHEY, CDR2 SVGEGT. CDR3 sequence reads: CASSYRRVSNEKLFF. CDR3 DNA sequence: TGTGCCAGCAGTTACCGCAGGGTCTCTAATGAAAAACTGTTTTTT.

The chain is built from TRBV18 and TRBJ1-1; D perhaps matches TRBD1 (5 bases). V was cut by 0 bases and J by 6 bases, with 11 bases left in between. Germline CDR1 reads KGHSH; CDR2 reads LQKENI. The CDR3 length is 14 residues. The CDR3 reads CASSPPSQGAEAFF. The CDR3 DNA reads as TGTGCCAGCTCACCACCGTCCCAGGGCGCTGAAGCTTTCTTT.

This clone occurred once. The rearrangement joins TRBV6-1 to TRBJ2-5, with D tentatively TRBD2 (6 bases). Trimming took off 3 bases at V and 7 bases at J, with 12 bases between the two ends. The CDR3 spans 13 residues. Germline V lookup: CDR1 MNHNS, CDR2 SASEGT. This chain's CDR3 is CASSEEGQRTQYF. The CDR3 region has the DNA TGTGCCAGCAGTGAGGAGGGCCAGCGGACCCAGTACTTC.

The rearrangement joins TRBV6-5 to TRBJ1-3; the D gene is possibly TRBD1 (5 bases). V was cut by 2 bases and J by 0 bases, with 8 bases left in between. Germline CDR1 and CDR2: MNHEY and SVGAGI. This CDR3 has 15 amino acids. The CDR3 spells CASSYLQGSGNTIYF. In DNA, the CDR3 is TGTGCCAGCAGTTACCTTCAGGGCTCTGGAAACACCATATATTTT.

The V call is TRBV5-1, the J call TRBJ2-3, with 8 bases aligning to TRBD2. This CDR3 contains 14 residues. Unmatched junction bases numbered 5, after V lost 5 bases and J lost 3 bases. Germline V gene sequence: CDR1 SGHRS, CDR2 YFSETQ. The CDR3 nucleotides read TGCGCCAGCAGGAAAAGCGGGGGAACAGATACGCAGTATTTT. Residues: CASRKSGGTDTQYF.

CDR3 amino acids: CASSRLADHNEQFF. The CDR3 DNA reads TGTGCCAGTAGCAGACTAGCGGACCACAATGAGCAGTTCTTC. The V gene is TRBV19, the J gene TRBJ2-1, with TRBD2 matching 9 bases. CDR1 and CDR2 from the germline V gene are LNHDA and SQIVND (reference sequence). J was trimmed by 5 bases and V by 6 bases; bases with no gene match: 5. The CDR3 totals 14 residues.

The V call is TRBV2, the J call TRBJ1-3; D ambiguous. The CDR3 contains 14 residues. The germline V gene encodes CDR1 SNHLY and CDR2 FYNNEI. V was shortened by 7 bases and J by 6 bases, with 16 bases between the two germline ends. The CDR3 sequence is CASTGLSWENTIYF. The DNA for the CDR3 is TGTGCCAGCACCGGACTGAGTTGGGAAAACACCATATATTTT.

The V gene is TRBV28, the J gene TRBJ1-5; tentatively, D is TRBD1 (5 bases). V dropped 7 bases and J dropped 7 bases, with 17 bases sitting between them. The CDR3 length is 14 residues. The germline gives CDR1 MDHEN, CDR2 SYDVKM. The CDR3 DNA reads as TGTGCCAGCACCAATGGGGGGAGTCGACAGCCCCAGCATTTT. This sequence encodes CASTNGGSRQPQHF. The variable domain in full, completed from reference TRBV28 and TRBJ1-5, reads DVKVTQSSRYLVKRTGEKVFLECVQDMDHENMFWYRQDPGLGLRLIYFSYDVKMKEKGDIPEGYSVSREKKERFSLILESASTNQTSMYLCASTNGGSRQPQHFGDGTRLSIL.

V gene TRBV7-8 combines with J gene TRBJ2-7; 7 bases are shared with TRBD1. Germline V gene lookup returns CDR1 SGHVS and CDR2 FQNEAQ. V lost 6 bases and J lost 3; bases outside the gene matches: 14. CDR3 length: 16 amino acids. CDR3 bases: TGTGCCAGCAGTCGATCAGGGGGTGGGGTGATCTACGAGCAGTACGTC. It codes for CASSRSGGGVIYEQYV.

This chain joins TRBV19 and TRBJ1-2; 7 bases line up with TRBD1. CDR3 size: 13 residues. Germline assignment: CDR1 LNHDA and CDR2 SQIVND (reference sequence). V was clipped by 5 bases and J by 8 bases; unmatched bases: 8. The CDR3 sequence: CASSLGQVGGYTF. CDR3 DNA sequence: TGTGCCAGTAGTCTCGGACAGGTCGGCGGCTACACCTTC.

The gene calls are TRBV14 and TRBJ1-3; D call uncertain. The V end was cut by 0 bases, the J end by 1 base, with 10 bases between. This CDR3 has 16 residues. Germline V CDR1 and CDR2: SGHDN, FVKESK. The DNA for the CDR3 is TGTGCCAGCAGCCAAGAAATCAAACGGTCTGGAAACACCATATATTTT. It specifies CASSQEIKRSGNTIYF.

The rearrangement joins TRBV2 to TRBJ2-7; possible D gene TRBD2, 6 bases. V was clipped by 6 bases and J by 0 bases, with 6 bases between them. CDR1 and CDR2 from the germline V gene are SNHLY and FYNNEI. The CDR3 is made up of 12 amino acids. The CDR3 loop reads CASRRDSYEQYF. The CDR3 DNA reads TGTGCCAGCAGGCGGGACTCCTACGAGCAGTACTTC.

This clone was recorded only once. V usage is TRBV24-1 and J usage is TRBJ2-5; D is possibly TRBD1 (5 bases). The CDR3 runs to 15 residues. The germline V gene has CDR1 KGHDR and CDR2 SFDVKD. Trimming pared 4 bases from V and 5 bases from J, leaving 16 bases between. The CDR3 loop reads CATSDRQGSMETQYF. CDR3 DNA sequence: TGTGCCACCAGTGACCGGCAGGGATCGATGGAGACCCAGTACTTC.

CDR3 amino acids: CASREQGFGDIQYF. CDR3 DNA: TGTGCCAGCAGGGAACAGGGCTTCGGGGACATTCAGTACTTC. This chain uses TRBV6-6 with TRBJ2-4; weak D call: TRBD1 (6 bases). Trimming shortened V by 6 bases and J by 8 bases, and 17 bases separated the two germline ends. Germline V CDR1 and CDR2: MNHNY, SVGAGI (reference sequence). The CDR3 contains 14 residues.

This clone is a singleton in its sample. Here the CDR3 reads CASSLEQGIVGEKLFF. CDR3 DNA: TGTGCCAGCAGCTTGGAGCAGGGTATTGTTGGGGAAAAACTGTTTTTT. The chain combines TRBV5-5 with TRBJ1-4, with D possibly being TRBD1 (5 bases). This CDR3 is built from 16 residues. V dropped 0 bases and J dropped 8 bases, with 17 bases sitting between them. Germline-derived CDR1 and CDR2 are SGHKS and YYEKEE (reference sequence).

This clone was counted between two and nine times. The V call is TRBV28, the J call TRBJ1-2, with no clear D. Germline-derived CDR1 and CDR2 are MDHEN and SYDVKM. CDR3 length equals 12 residues. The V end was cut by 2 bases, the J end by 8 bases, with 9 bases between. CDR3 in DNA: TGTGCCAGCAGTTTAAGGGAGGACGGCTACACCTTC. Its protein product is CASSLREDGYTF.

This rearrangement joins TRBV7-6 to TRBJ2-2; 13 bases fit TRBD2. Germline V gene data show CDR1 as SGHVS and CDR2 as FNYEAQ. With V trimmed by 5 bases and J by 4 bases, 4 bases remained unmatched. CDR3 length equals 16 residues. Here the CDR3 reads CASSLRTSGGTGELFF. CDR3 nucleotides: TGTGCCAGCAGCCTGAGGACTAGCGGGGGCACCGGGGAGCTGTTTTTT.

The chain has TRBV18 and TRBJ1-1; no firm D call. The ends were cut back, 4 bases at V and 5 bases at J, with 17 bases in the middle. This CDR3 has 15 residues. Germline V CDR1 and CDR2: KGHSH, LQKENI. CDR3 protein: CASSRSARPGTEAFF. CDR3 in DNA: TGTGCCAGCTCACGATCCGCACGGCCGGGAACTGAAGCTTTCTTT.

The chain uses TRBV28 and TRBJ2-3; TRBD2 agrees at 9 bases. CDR3 length equals 16 residues. Germline V gene lookup returns CDR1 MDHEN and CDR2 SYDVKM. V lost 3 bases and J lost 2; bases outside the gene matches: 6. The DNA of the CDR3 is TGTGCCAGCAGTTTTCTAGCGGGAACCATCACAGATACGCAGTATTTT. It yields the protein CASSFLAGTITDTQYF.

The chain joins TRBV13 to TRBJ1-3; 8 nucleotides match TRBD1. The CDR3 covers 15 residues. The V and J ends lost 3 bases and 3 bases, in that order; junction bases with no gene match: 4. Germline V gene lookup returns CDR1 PRHDT and CDR2 FYEKMQ (reference sequence). CDR3 in DNA: TGTGCCAGCAGCTTGGACAGGGTTTTTGGAAACACCATATATTTT. Amino acids: CASSLDRVFGNTIYF. The full variable domain, with the rest looked up from reference TRBV13 and TRBJ1-3, is AAGVIQSPRHLIKEKRETATLKCYPIPRHDTVYWYQQGPGQDPQFLISFYEKMQSDKGSIPDRFSAQQFSDYHSELNMSSLELGDSALYFCASSLDRVFGNTIYFGEGSWLTVV.

The J gene is TRBJ1-4, the V gene TRBV5-6; D gene unclear. CDR1 and CDR2 (germline): SGHDT, YYEEEE. This CDR3 contains 15 residues. V lost 1 base, J lost 5 bases, and 12 bases lay in between. CDR3 in amino acids: CASSLRRLENEKLFF. The CDR3 region has the DNA TGTGCCAGCAGCTTGCGAAGACTAGAGAATGAAAAACTGTTTTTT.

This clone showed up just a few times. This chain links TRBV7-9 with TRBJ1-5, with D unclear. Germline V gene lookup returns CDR1 SEHNR and CDR2 FQNEAQ (reference sequence). This CDR3 comprises 14 residues. V gave up 3 bases and J gave up 3 bases, with 9 bases separating them. CDR3 DNA: TGTGCCAGCAGCTTGGGCCAGAACAATCAGCCCCAGCATTTT. Its translation is CASSLGQNNQPQHF.

The chain links TRBV19 to TRBJ2-1; 7 bases align to TRBD1. From germline, CDR1 is LNHDA and CDR2 SQIVND (reference sequence). The CDR3 is 15 amino acids. The V and J ends lost 1 base and 7 bases, in that order; junction bases with no gene match: 7. The CDR3 DNA sequence: TGTGCCAGTAGTATAGGAGGGGGCTATGGGAATGAGCAGTTCTTC. Translated, it gives CASSIGGGYGNEQFF.

The V call is TRBV6-5, the J call TRBJ2-3; maybe TRBD2 (7 bases). The V end lost 7 bases, the J end lost 3 bases, and 17 bases lay between the germline ends. The CDR3 covers 15 residues. CDR1 MNHEY and CDR2 SVGAGI come from the germline V gene. The CDR3 coding sequence is TGTGCCAGCAAACCCCTGGGGGGGCTGACAGATACGCAGTATTTT. This translates into CASKPLGGLTDTQYF.

The chain is built from TRBV7-2 and TRBJ1-3; 8 bases map to TRBD1. Trimming cost V 5 bases and J 7 bases; bases outside gene matches: 4. Germline lookup yields CDR1 SGHTA and CDR2 FQGNSA. CDR3 size: 13 residues. The CDR3 bases are TGTGCCAGCAGCCAGGGGGCAGGGAACACCATATATTTT. It translates to CASSQGAGNTIYF.

The chain recombines TRBV28 with TRBJ1-2, with 8 bases lining up with TRBD1. Germline assignment: CDR1 MDHEN and CDR2 SYDVKM. This CDR3 has 13 amino acids. With V trimmed by 5 bases and J by 10 bases, 9 bases remained unmatched. The CDR3 here is CASSGTDRGDYTF. DNA of the CDR3: TGTGCCAGCAGTGGAACCGACAGGGGAGACTACACCTTC.

The gene calls are TRBV10-2 and TRBJ2-1; 7 nucleotides align to TRBD2. The V segment lost 7 bases and the J segment 0 bases; nucleotides outside the gene matches: 21. Per the germline V gene, CDR1 is WSHSY and CDR2 is SAAADI. The CDR3 runs to 20 residues. The CDR3 bases are TGCGCCAGCATCGGGCCCGGGCCGTGGGGGGGAGACGGCTCCTACAATGAGCAGTTCTTC. The encoded protein is CASIGPGPWGGDGSYNEQFF.